This T cell receptor (beta chain) was captured in a study of CD8 T cells in Susac syndrome (dated by TCRdb to between 2019 and 2020). Some background on the complete study: The study used repertoire sequencing to test whether antigen drove CD8+ T cell activation and differentiation in Susac syndrome. The clonality of the CD8+ T cell repertoire was compared across approximately twelve healthy donors, some 14 Susac syndrome patients and about 16 multiple sclerosis patients.

General findings and caveats noted by the study authors: The TCR sequencing and HLA analysis was acknowledged to have included a relatively small number of individuals.

RNA was extracted using the RNeasy kit, and about 0.5 to 1 ug of the RNA was reverse transcribed with random hexamers. The immunoSEQ multiplex PCR assay, covering 54 Vbeta and 13 Jbeta segments, was used to amplify TCR beta CDR3 regions. PCR amplification bias was corrected by using a synthetic template baseline for primer optimization and computational correction. In the paper's pipeline: Reads were assigned to V, D and J genes according to IMGT and analyzed in immunoSEQ Analyzer, with only productive sequences retained. To calculate clonality, Shannon entropy was normalized by log2 of the number of productive unique sequences and then subtracted from one. For each patient and control, public and private clones were evaluated within the 100 most prevalent clones. Clones were defined as Susac-specific when absent from the healthy and MS cohorts, from about 970 published viral clones and from other ImmuneACCESS disease sequences. TCRdb redid the processing of the public reads, applying fastp at Q25 and MiXCR, and retained in-frame beta chains. Rows matching on CDR3 protein sequence are summarized as one entry with the most common DNA and genes. The V and J calls here are based on TCRdb, not the publication. Counted in this sample were a few hundred thousand distinct CDR3 sequences; 85% of them appeared once. The ten largest clones represent about 0.12% of the sample.

As concerns this clonotype: The antigen this receptor binds is unknown. Per-base qualities were not stored, and no clone one base away is much larger.

Cut back by 0 bases and 4 bases, the V and J ends lie 13 bases apart. From the germline V gene, CDR1 is SGHRS and CDR2 is YFSETQ. The cysteine opens and the phenylalanine closes a CDR3 of 15 amino acids. Of all the DNA, just the CDR3 is kept, 45 bases in frame from base 1. Peripheral blood CD8+ and CD4+ T cells from healthy donors, Susac syndrome patients and multiple sclerosis patients were profiled by high-throughput TCR beta sequencing. Treatment-naive patients with stable or active relapsing-remitting disease fulfilling revised McDonald criteria were used as multiple sclerosis controls. Bulk CD8+ and CD4+ T cells were purified magnetically by negative isolation, whereas CD8+ TEMRA cells were enriched by FACS. Blood was drawn into EDTA tubes, processed within 24 hours, and PBMCs were isolated by density gradient centrifugation. PBMCs destined for TCR sequencing were cryopreserved in liquid nitrogen and later thawed in a 37 °C water bath. The sorted or isolated CD4+, CD8+ and CD8+ TEMRA cells reached a purity of at least 90%.

Recombination joined TRBV5-1 with TRBJ1-1; TRBD1 might be the D gene, on 6 matching bases. Sequenced sample: CD8+ T cells from PBMCs. This sequence originates from a human donor with multiple sclerosis. The nucleotides read TGCGCCAGCAGCTTGGGGGACAAGGAGGTCACTGAAGCTTTCTTT. The encoded protein is CASSLGDKEVTEAFF.